A single sample is the source of the 16 T cell receptor beta chains below, sequenced in a study of CD8 T cells in Susac syndrome. RNA amounts of about 0.5 to 1 ug underwent reverse transcription with random hexamers. TCRdb re-analysed the immunoSEQ multiplex PCR reads in MiXCR, keeping a single row per CDR3 protein. The sample has around 71,000 distinct CDR3 sequences; about 92% are singletons. The sequenced sample consisted of CD4+ T cells from PBMCs. These receptors originate from a human donor with Susac syndrome.

Only one count was recorded for this clonotype. The chain uses TRBV4-1 and TRBJ2-7, with 9 bases identical to TRBD1. CDR3 length: 16 residues. After removal of 3 bases from V and 2 bases from J, the junction contained 8 bases not matched to a gene. The germline V gene has CDR1 MGHRA and CDR2 YSYEKL. Written as DNA, the CDR3 is TGCGCCAGCAGCCAGGGGAGGGGACAGGGACCCTACGAGCAGTACTTC. It is translated as CASSQGRGQGPYEQYF.

In DNA, the CDR3 is TGCGCCAGCAGCCCCGGCGGTGCAAGCTCCTACGAGCAGTACTTC. Its protein is CASSPGGASSYEQYF. The V call is TRBV5-1, the J call TRBJ2-7, with unresolved D. The CDR3 sequence is 15 residues long. In germline, CDR1 is SGHRS, CDR2 YFSETQ. The V end lost 4 bases, the J end lost 0 bases, and 14 bases lay between the germline ends.

The chain employs TRBV5-6 and TRBJ2-5; D may be TRBD1 (6 bases). The CDR3 has 14 residues. V was cut by 1 base and J by 5 bases, with 12 bases left in between. Per germline, CDR1 SGHDT and CDR2 YYEEEE. CDR3 amino acids: CASSLLFQGETQYF. The CDR3 region has the DNA TGTGCCAGCAGCTTGCTGTTCCAGGGGGAGACCCAGTACTTC.

V is TRBV6-2 or TRBV6-3 and J is TRBJ1-1, with TRBD1 as a possible D gene (5 bases). This CDR3 contains 15 residues. V lost 1 base and J lost 6, with 15 bases in between. Germline V gene data show CDR1 as MNHEY and CDR2 as SVGEGT. For the CDR3, the DNA is TGTGCCAGCAGTTACTGGTGGCAGGGAGGCTCTGAAGCTTTCTTT. Encoded protein: CASSYWWQGGSEAFF.

The chain has TRBV7-2 and TRBJ1-5, with TRBD1 matching over 8 bases. Per germline, CDR1 SGHTA and CDR2 FQGNSA. This CDR3 has 18 amino acids. The J segment lost 2 bases and the V segment lost 5 bases, leaving 14 bases of the junction unmatched. The CDR3 sequence: CASSPPVAGGYGNQPQHF. The CDR3 DNA reads as TGTGCCAGCAGCCCGCCCGTGGCAGGGGGCTATGGCAATCAGCCCCAGCATTTT.

The chain recombines TRBV7-8 with TRBJ2-7; 13 positions agree with TRBD2. The CDR3 has 19 residues. CDR1 SGHVS and CDR2 FQNEAQ come from the germline V gene. J was trimmed by 0 bases and V by 1 base; bases with no gene match: 9. DNA for the CDR3: TGTGCCAGCAGCTTAGTAGGGACTAGCGGGGCATCGTTCTCCTACGAGCAGTACTTC. Its translation: CASSLVGTSGASFSYEQYF.

CDR3 sequence (DNA): TGTGCTAGTGGTTCTTCCGGGACTCCTAAGCAGTACTTC. Encoded protein: CASGSSGTPKQYF. The J gene is TRBJ2-7, the V gene TRBV12-5, with D perhaps TRBD2 (6 bases). Germline V gives CDR1 LGHNT, CDR2 FRNRAP. The V end lost 4 bases, the J end lost 8 bases, and 15 bases lay between the germline ends. CDR3 length equals 13 residues.

Notes on this clonotype: The CDR3 does not end in the conserved phenylalanine or tryptophan, so this is likely a read error. The chain is built from TRBV20-1 and TRBJ2-7; D might be TRBD1 (5 bases). CDR1 and CDR2 (germline): DFQATT, SNEGSKA (reference sequence). Trimming removed 6 bases at V and 3 bases at J, with 18 bases between. The CDR3 has 14 amino acids. The CDR3 DNA reads as TGCAGTGCGCCTGGACAAGCCTATTTCTACGAGCAGTACCTC. It translates to CSAPGQAYFYEQYL.

This clonotype appeared once. This CDR3 is CASSLGNTGELFF. CDR3 in DNA: TGTGCCAGCAGTTTAGGGAACACCGGGGAGCTGTTTTTT. The V and J genes are TRBV12-3 or TRBV12-4 and TRBJ2-2; no clear D gene. The CDR3 runs to 13 residues. The V end lost 1 base, the J end lost 1 base, and 1 base lay between the germline ends.

The chain carries TRBV18 and TRBJ1-5; 7 bases match TRBD1. This CDR3 comprises 15 residues. V lost 2 bases, J lost 7 bases, and 8 bases stayed unmatched. CDR1 and CDR2 from the germline V gene are KGHSH and LQKENI. The CDR3 DNA follows: TGTGCCAGCTCACCATATAACAGGGGACGGCAGCCCCAGCATTTT. As protein: CASSPYNRGRQPQHF.

The chain is built from TRBV4-1 and TRBJ2-6; no firm D call. This CDR3 has 17 amino acids. V gave up 6 bases and J gave up 4 bases, with 19 bases separating them. From germline, CDR1 is MGHRA and CDR2 YSYEKL. The CDR3 DNA sequence: TGCGCCAGCAGAGTAATGTGGACCCCGCGGGGGGCCAACGTCCTGACTTTC. Translation gives CASRVMWTPRGANVLTF.

The chain is built from TRBV9 and TRBJ2-5; D possibly uses TRBD1 or TRBD2 (5 bases each). The CDR3 runs 15 residues. The V end was cut by 0 bases, the J end by 4 bases, with 13 bases between. The germline V gene encodes CDR1 SGDLS and CDR2 YYNGEE. CDR3 nucleotides: TGTGCCAGCAGCGTAGACGGGGCAGGGCGAGAGACCCAGTACTTC. Residues: CASSVDGAGRETQYF. Variable domain in full (rest from reference TRBV9 and TRBJ2-5): DSGVTQTPKHLITATGQRVTLRCSPRSGDLSVYWYQQSLDQGLQFLIQYYNGEERAKGNILERFSAQQFPDLHSELNLSSLELGDSALYFCASSVDGAGRETQYFGPGTRLLVL.

J is TRBJ1-3 and V is TRBV10-2; D is undetermined. CDR1 and CDR2 (germline): WSHSY, SAAADI. V was trimmed by 10 bases and J by 3 bases, leaving 7 bases between them. The CDR3 sequence is 11 residues long. The CDR3 region has the DNA TGCGCCACCGCGGATGGAAACACCATATATTTT. Residues: CATADGNTIYF.

DNA for the CDR3: TGTGCCAGCAGCCCATGGGACAGGGTGACCCAGTACTTC. It translates to CASSPWDRVTQYF. This chain connects TRBV7-9 to TRBJ2-5, with 9 bases that match TRBD1. V was pared by 5 bases and J by 7 bases, with 5 bases of the junction left unmatched. The CDR3 runs to 13 residues. Germline CDR1 is SEHNR and CDR2 is FQNEAQ (reference sequence). The full variable domain, in which reference TRBV7-9 and TRBJ2-5 provide the parts outside the CDR3, is DTGVSQNPRHKITKRGQNVTFRCDPISEHNRLYWYRQTLGQGPEFLTYFQNEAQLEKSRLLSDRFSAERPKGSFSTLEIQRTEQGDSAMYLCASSPWDRVTQYFGPGTRLLVL.

V and J are TRBV28 and TRBJ2-7; a weak D match, TRBD1 (6 bases). Trimming left V 2 bases short and J 3 bases short, with 14 bases between. CDR3 length equals 15 residues. Germline CDR1 reads MDHEN; CDR2 reads SYDVKM. The CDR3 DNA follows: TGTGCCAGCAGTTTAATCGGGACAAACTACTACGAGCAGTACTTC. This gives the protein CASSLIGTNYYEQYF.

This rearrangement joins TRBV6-5 to TRBJ2-1, with a possible D match to TRBD2 (5 bases). Trimming shortened V by 6 bases and J by 5 bases, and 5 bases separated the two germline ends. The germline gives CDR1 MNHEY, CDR2 SVGAGI. The CDR3 length is 11 residues. CDR3 sequence reads: CASRLDNEQFF. The CDR3 DNA reads TGTGCCAGCAGACTAGACAATGAGCAGTTCTTC.